A selection of T cell receptor beta chains follows, all from one sample in a study of T cells in Graves' hyperthyroidism and ophthalmopathy. TCRdb ran MiXCR on the multiplex PCR reads and lists one entry per CDR3 protein. Among 600,000 or so distinct CDR3 sequences listed, roughly 14% were seen once. Sequencing used blood. All receptors come from a woman in her forties or fifties with Graves' ophthalmopathy. Both conserved end residues are part of each CDR3. Each record gives: clone size, V gene, J gene, D gene, CDR3 protein, CDR3 DNA. A D gene is named only where the DNA matches it firmly. Some rows mark clone size as missing; the rest say once, few, many or name a class of expanded clone.

>many|TRBV28|TRBJ1-2|TRBD1
CASTIAGGVYGYTF
TGTGCCAGCACCATCGCAGGGGGCGTCTATGGCTACACCTTC
>many|TRBV12-5|TRBJ2-7|-
CASGFITGSGPYEQYF
TGTGCTAGTGGTTTCATTACTGGGTCGGGACCATACGAGCAGTACTTC
>-|TRBV20-1|TRBJ1-1|-
CSARASLNTEAFF
TGCAGTGCTAGAGCTAGCTTGAACACTGAAGCTTTCTTT
>many|TRBV27|TRBJ2-5|TRBD2
CASSFITPSGSVETQYF
TGTGCCAGCAGTTTCATAACTCCTAGCGGGAGTGTTGAGACCCAGTACTTC
>many|TRBV20-1|TRBJ2-1|-
CSARDPRGGSEQFF
TGCAGTGCTAGAGATCCCAGGGGGGGGTCCGAGCAGTTCTTC
>few|TRBV19|TRBJ2-1|TRBD2
CASSILAGGHEQFF
TGTGCCAGTAGTATTCTAGCGGGAGGCCATGAGCAGTTCTTC
>many|TRBV12-3/TRBV12-4|TRBJ2-1|TRBD2
CASSYSGRFDNEQFF
TGTGCCAGCAGCTATAGCGGGAGATTTGACAATGAGCAGTTCTTC
>few|TRBV5-1|TRBJ1-1|-
CASSPWGGQNTEAFF
TGCGCCAGCAGCCCATGGGGGGGCCAGAACACTGAAGCTTTCTTT
>many|TRBV29-1|TRBJ2-2|-
CSAPGVGNTGELFF
TGCAGCGCGCCTGGGGTGGGAAACACCGGGGAGCTGTTTTTT
>many|TRBV12-3/TRBV12-4|TRBJ2-1|-
CASSFVINEQFF
TGTGCCAGCAGTTTTGTCATCAATGAGCAGTTCTTC
>-|TRBV19|TRBJ1-2|-
CASRREANYGYTF
TGTGCCAGTCGGAGGGAAGCTAACTATGGCTACACCTTC
>many|TRBV5-1|TRBJ2-3|-
CASSYGQTTDTQYF
TGCGCCAGCAGCTATGGACAGACCACAGATACGCAGTATTTT
>-|TRBV9|TRBJ1-3|-
CASSGKTGISGNTIYF
TGTGCCAGCAGCGGGAAAACCGGGATCTCTGGAAACACCATATATTTT
>-|TRBV3-1|TRBJ2-1|TRBD2
CASSLTAGTSGSMGYNEQFF
TGTGCCAGCAGCCTGACAGCCGGGACTAGCGGGAGTATGGGGTACAATGAGCAGTTCTTC
>-|TRBV19|TRBJ1-2|TRBD1
CASSIGGTAYGYTF
TGTGCCAGTAGTATCGGGGGGACAGCCTATGGCTACACCTTC
>many|TRBV2|TRBJ1-1|-
CASSAEAYTEAFF
TGTGCCAGCAGTGCAGAGGCATACACTGAAGCTTTCTTT
>-|TRBV6-1|TRBJ2-7|TRBD2
CASSERLASYEQYF
TGTGCCAGCAGTGAAAGACTAGCCTCCTACGAGCAGTACTTC
>many|TRBV2|TRBJ1-5|-
CASSELGQGYQPQHF
TGTGCCAGCAGTGAGTTGGGGCAGGGCTATCAGCCCCAGCATTTT
>many|TRBV27|TRBJ1-1|TRBD1
CASSLFTTGVITEAFF
TGTGCCAGCAGTTTATTTACCACAGGGGTAATCACTGAAGCTTTCTTT
>-|TRBV5-1|TRBJ1-1|TRBD1
CASSPGQGGGTEAFF
TGCGCCAGCAGTCCGGGACAGGGAGGGGGCACTGAAGCTTTCTTT
>few|TRBV5-6|TRBJ2-1|TRBD2
CASTLAGVHNEQFF
TGTGCCAGCACCCTGGCGGGAGTCCACAATGAGCAGTTCTTC
>few|TRBV28|TRBJ2-7|-
CASSDYRYEQYF
TGTGCCAGCAGCGACTACCGCTACGAGCAGTACTTC
>-|TRBV14|TRBJ1-4|-
CASSTRQYEKLFF
TGTGCCAGCAGCACTAGACAGTATGAAAAACTGTTTTTT
>many|TRBV6-5|TRBJ2-3|-
CASSYSIIGSRRTDTQYF
TGTGCCAGCAGTTACTCCATAATCGGGAGTCGGCGGACAGATACGCAGTATTTT
>many|TRBV4-1|TRBJ1-1|TRBD1
CASSQETQGTSNTEAFF
TGCGCCAGCAGCCAAGAAACACAGGGGACCTCGAACACTGAAGCTTTCTTT
>many|TRBV15|TRBJ2-5|TRBD2
CATSSPGTSGRETQYF
TGTGCCACCAGCAGTCCCGGGACTAGCGGGAGAGAGACCCAGTACTTC
>many|TRBV5-1|TRBJ2-2|TRBD2
CASSLAGGTNTGELFF
TGCGCCAGCAGCTTGGCGGGAGGGACGAACACCGGGGAGCTGTTTTTT
>many|TRBV7-3|TRBJ2-2|TRBD2
CASSPLAGGSPGELFF
TGTGCCAGCAGCCCCTTAGCGGGAGGGTCCCCCGGGGAGCTGTTTTTT
>-|TRBV12-3/TRBV12-4|TRBJ1-2|TRBD1
CASSLQGGVGYGYTF
TGTGCCAGCAGTTTACAGGGGGGGGTGGGCTATGGCTACACCTTC
>many|TRBV18|TRBJ2-5|-
CASSPLEEETQYF
TGTGCCAGCTCACCATTAGAGGAAGAGACCCAGTACTTC
>many|TRBV28|TRBJ1-5|-
CASSRQFYQPQHF
TGTGCCAGCAGTCGACAGTTCTATCAGCCCCAGCATTTT
>many|TRBV13|TRBJ2-5|-
CASSLTGRVETQYF
TGTGCCAGCAGCTTAACCGGCAGGGTGGAGACCCAGTACTTC
>-|TRBV6-5|TRBJ2-7|TRBD2
CASSSSSGQSGTSYYEQYF
TGTGCCAGCAGTTCATCAAGTGGACAGTCCGGGACTAGTTACTACGAGCAGTACTTC
>-|TRBV4-1|TRBJ2-2|TRBD2
CASSQEVGLAGDTGELFF
TGCGCCAGCAGCCAAGAGGTGGGACTAGCGGGGGACACCGGGGAGCTGTTTTTT
>many|TRBV7-2|TRBJ2-7|TRBD2
CASSVGLAGFEQYF
TGTGCCAGCAGCGTCGGACTAGCGGGATTCGAGCAGTACTTC
>few|TRBV15|TRBJ2-1|TRBD2
CATSRGTSGSWYEQFF
TGTGCCACCAGCAGAGGGACTAGCGGGAGCTGGTATGAGCAGTTCTTC
>-|TRBV29-1|TRBJ2-5|TRBD2
CSVAPLSGRGETQYF
TGCAGCGTTGCACCTCTTAGCGGGAGAGGGGAGACCCAGTACTTC
>-|TRBV20-1|TRBJ1-6|-
CSASVYSDNSPLHF
TGCAGTGCTAGTGTTTACAGCGACAATTCACCCCTCCACTTT
>-|TRBV15|TRBJ2-2|-
CATSELSANTGELFF
TGTGCCACCAGCGAGCTCTCGGCGAACACCGGGGAGCTGTTTTTT
>-|TRBV20-1|TRBJ2-1|TRBD1
CSARVSGGAAIPTHGNEQFF
TGCAGTGCTAGAGTATCAGGGGGCGCGGCCATACCTACACATGGAAATGAGCAGTTCTTC
>many|TRBV10-3|TRBJ2-3|-
CAIGPAGGTDTQYF
TGTGCCATCGGGCCGGCAGGCGGCACAGATACGCAGTATTTT
>-|TRBV27|TRBJ2-5|TRBD1
CASSSPGTGETQYF
TGTGCCAGCAGCTCCCCCGGGACAGGGGAGACCCAGTACTTC